This T cell receptor beta chain was identified during a study of regulatory T cells in long-lasting Graves disease. Arm-PCR with iRepertoire HTBI primers amplified the CDR3 regions for these TCR beta libraries. Via MiXCR, TCRdb re-called the multiplex PCR reads, giving one row per CDR3 protein. The table includes more than 300,000 distinct CDR3 sequences, 12% detected once. The time point denotes: newly diagnosed GD, antithyroid drugs for less than 3 months. The TCR library was made from RNA that had been extracted from PBMCs in TRIzol. The length of the CDR3 is 15 residues. Germline loops: CDR1 KGHDR, CDR2 SFDVKD. The V and J ends lost 2 bases and 5 bases, in that order; junction bases with no gene match: 6. The data also belong to a second study, concerning T cells in Graves' hyperthyroidism and ophthalmopathy.

The starting material was peripheral blood mononuclear cells (PBMCs), obtained at new diagnosis, from a patient treated with antithyroid drugs. The rearrangement links TRBV24-1 to TRBJ2-3, with 7 bases matching TRBD1. This TCR was recovered from a young woman with Graves disease. Here the CDR3 DNA reads TGTGCCACCAGTGATTCGACAGGGTTCGAAGATACGCAGTATTTT. This encodes CATSDSTGFEDTQYF.